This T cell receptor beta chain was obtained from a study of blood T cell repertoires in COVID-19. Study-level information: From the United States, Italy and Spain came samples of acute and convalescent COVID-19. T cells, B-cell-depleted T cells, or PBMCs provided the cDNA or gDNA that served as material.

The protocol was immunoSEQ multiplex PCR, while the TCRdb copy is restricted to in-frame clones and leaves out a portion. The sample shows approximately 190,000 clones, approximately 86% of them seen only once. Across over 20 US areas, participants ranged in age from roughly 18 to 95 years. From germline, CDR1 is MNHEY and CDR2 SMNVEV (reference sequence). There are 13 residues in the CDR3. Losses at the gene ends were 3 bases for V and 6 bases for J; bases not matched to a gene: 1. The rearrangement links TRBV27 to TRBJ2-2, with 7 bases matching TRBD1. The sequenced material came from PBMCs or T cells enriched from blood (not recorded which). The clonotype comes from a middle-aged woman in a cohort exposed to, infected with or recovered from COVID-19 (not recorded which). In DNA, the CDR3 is TGTGCCAGCAGTTTTACAGGGGCCGGGGAGCTGTTTTTT. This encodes CASSFTGAGELFF.